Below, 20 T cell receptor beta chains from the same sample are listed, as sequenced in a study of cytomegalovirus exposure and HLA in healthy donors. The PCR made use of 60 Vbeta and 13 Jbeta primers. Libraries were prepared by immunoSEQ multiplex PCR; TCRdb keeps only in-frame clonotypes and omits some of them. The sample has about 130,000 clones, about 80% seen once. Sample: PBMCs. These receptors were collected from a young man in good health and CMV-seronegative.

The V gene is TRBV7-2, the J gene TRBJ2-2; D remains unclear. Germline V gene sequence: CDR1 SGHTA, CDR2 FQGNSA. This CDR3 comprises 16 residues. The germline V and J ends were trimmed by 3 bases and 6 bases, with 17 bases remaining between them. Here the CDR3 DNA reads TGTGCCAGCAGCTTTTTCCTCGCTTCTAGGTCCGGGGAGCTGTTTTTT. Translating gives CASSFFLASRSGELFF.

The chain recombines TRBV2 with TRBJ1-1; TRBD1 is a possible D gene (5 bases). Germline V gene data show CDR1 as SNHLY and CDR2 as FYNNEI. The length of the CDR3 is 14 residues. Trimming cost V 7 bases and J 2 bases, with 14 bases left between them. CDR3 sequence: CASTPSQGNTEAFF. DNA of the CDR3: TGTGCCAGCACCCCTTCCCAGGGAAACACTGAAGCTTTCTTT.

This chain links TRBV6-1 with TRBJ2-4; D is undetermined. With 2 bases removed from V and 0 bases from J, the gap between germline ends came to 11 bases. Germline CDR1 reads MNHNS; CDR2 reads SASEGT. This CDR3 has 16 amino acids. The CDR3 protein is CASSEKDGRAKNIQYF. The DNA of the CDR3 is TGTGCCAGCAGTGAAAAGGATGGGCGAGCCAAAAACATTCAGTACTTC.

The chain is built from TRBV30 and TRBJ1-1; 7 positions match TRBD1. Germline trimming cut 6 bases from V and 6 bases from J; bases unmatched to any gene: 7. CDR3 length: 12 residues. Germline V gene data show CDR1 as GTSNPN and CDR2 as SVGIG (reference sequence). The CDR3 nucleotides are TGTGCCTGTGTGAACAGGGGCCCTGAAGCTTTCTTT. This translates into CACVNRGPEAFF.

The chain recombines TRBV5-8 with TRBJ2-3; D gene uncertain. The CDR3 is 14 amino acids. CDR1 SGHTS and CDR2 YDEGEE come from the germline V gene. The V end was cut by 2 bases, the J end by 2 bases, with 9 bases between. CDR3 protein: CASSLEVLTDTQYF. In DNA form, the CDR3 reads TGTGCCAGCAGCTTAGAAGTACTCACAGATACGCAGTATTTT.

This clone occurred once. CDR3 in amino acids: CASSLVNGRSKNIQYF. The CDR3 nucleotides read TGTGCCAGCAGCTTGGTTAACGGGAGGTCCAAAAACATTCAGTACTTC. The gene calls are TRBV5-8 and TRBJ2-4; 7 bases are shared with TRBD2. Per the germline V gene, CDR1 is SGHTS and CDR2 is YDEGEE. V shed 0 bases, J shed 2 bases, and the junction held 5 bases outside the gene matches. The CDR3 length is 16 residues.

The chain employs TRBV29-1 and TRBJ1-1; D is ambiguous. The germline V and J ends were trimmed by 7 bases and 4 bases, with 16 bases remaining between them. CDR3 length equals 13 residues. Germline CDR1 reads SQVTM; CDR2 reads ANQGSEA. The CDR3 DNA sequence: TGCAGCGCCTACCCGGGGATAAGCACTGAAGCTTTCTTT. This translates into CSAYPGISTEAFF.

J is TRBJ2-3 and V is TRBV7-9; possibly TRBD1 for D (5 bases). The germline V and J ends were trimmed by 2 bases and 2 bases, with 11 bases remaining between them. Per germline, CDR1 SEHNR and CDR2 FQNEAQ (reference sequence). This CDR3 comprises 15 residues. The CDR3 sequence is CASSLSSGNTDTQYF. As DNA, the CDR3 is TGTGCCAGCAGCTTAAGTTCAGGGAACACAGATACGCAGTATTTT.

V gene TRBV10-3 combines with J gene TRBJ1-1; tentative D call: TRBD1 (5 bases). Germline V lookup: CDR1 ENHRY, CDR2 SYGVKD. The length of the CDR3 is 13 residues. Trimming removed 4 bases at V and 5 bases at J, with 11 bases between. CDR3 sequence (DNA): TGTGCCATCAGTGCGGGACGGGAGACTGAAGCTTTCTTT. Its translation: CAISAGRETEAFF.

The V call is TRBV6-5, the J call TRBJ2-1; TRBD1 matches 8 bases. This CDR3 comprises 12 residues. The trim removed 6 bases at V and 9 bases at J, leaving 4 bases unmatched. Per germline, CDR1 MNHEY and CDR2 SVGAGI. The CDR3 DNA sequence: TGTGCCAGCAGGACAGGGGCAGGTGAGCAGTTCTTC. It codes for CASRTGAGEQFF.

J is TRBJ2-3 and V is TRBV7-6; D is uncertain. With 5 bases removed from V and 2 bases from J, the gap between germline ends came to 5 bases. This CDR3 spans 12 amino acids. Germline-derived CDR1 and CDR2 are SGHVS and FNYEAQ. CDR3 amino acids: CASSRYTDTQYF. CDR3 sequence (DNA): TGTGCCAGCAGCCGCTACACAGATACGCAGTATTTT.

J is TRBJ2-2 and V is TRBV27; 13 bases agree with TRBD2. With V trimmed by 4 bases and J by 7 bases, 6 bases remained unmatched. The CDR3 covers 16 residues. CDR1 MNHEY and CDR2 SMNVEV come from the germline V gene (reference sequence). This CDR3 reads CASSSQLAGGIGELFF. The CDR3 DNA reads TGTGCCAGCAGTTCCCAACTAGCGGGAGGGATCGGGGAGCTGTTTTTT.

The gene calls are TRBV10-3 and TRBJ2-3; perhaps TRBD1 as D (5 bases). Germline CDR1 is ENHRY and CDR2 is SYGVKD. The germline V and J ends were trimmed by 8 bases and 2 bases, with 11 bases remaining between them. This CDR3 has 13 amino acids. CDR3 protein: CAIQGYLTDTQYF. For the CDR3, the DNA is TGTGCCATCCAGGGATATCTCACAGATACGCAGTATTTT.

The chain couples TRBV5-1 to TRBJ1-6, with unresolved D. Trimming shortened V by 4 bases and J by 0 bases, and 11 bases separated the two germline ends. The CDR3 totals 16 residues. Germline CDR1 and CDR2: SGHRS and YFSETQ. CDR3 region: CASSLWSSSYNSPLHF. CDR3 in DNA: TGCGCCAGCAGCCTGTGGTCGAGCTCCTATAATTCACCCCTCCACTTT. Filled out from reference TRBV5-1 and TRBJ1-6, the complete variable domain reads KAGVTQTPRYLIKTRGQQVTLSCSPISGHRSVSWYQQTPGQGLQFLFEYFSETQRNKGNFPGRFSGRQFSNSRSEMNVSTLELGDSALYLCASSLWSSSYNSPLHFGNGTRLTVT.

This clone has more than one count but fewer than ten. CDR3 coding DNA: TGCGCCAGCAGCTTGATGGCTAGCGGGGACTATGAGCAGTTCTTC. Protein: CASSLMASGDYEQFF. This rearrangement joins TRBV5-1 to TRBJ2-1, with 9 bases aligning to TRBD2. The CDR3 has 15 residues. The germline V gene has CDR1 SGHRS and CDR2 YFSETQ. V shed 1 base and J 8 bases; nucleotides not matched to a gene: 7.

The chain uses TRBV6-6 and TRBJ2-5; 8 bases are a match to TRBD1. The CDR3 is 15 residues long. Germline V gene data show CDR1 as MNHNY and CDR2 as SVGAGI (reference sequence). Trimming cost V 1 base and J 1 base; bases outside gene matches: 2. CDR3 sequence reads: CASSYWDRSQETQYF. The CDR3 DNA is TGTGCCAGCAGTTACTGGGACAGGTCCCAAGAGACCCAGTACTTC.

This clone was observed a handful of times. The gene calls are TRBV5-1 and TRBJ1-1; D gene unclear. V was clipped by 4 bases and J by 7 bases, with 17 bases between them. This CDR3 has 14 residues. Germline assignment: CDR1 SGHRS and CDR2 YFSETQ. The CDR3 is CASSLGFTRDEAFF. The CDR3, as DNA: TGCGCCAGCAGCCTGGGCTTTACGAGAGATGAAGCTTTCTTT.

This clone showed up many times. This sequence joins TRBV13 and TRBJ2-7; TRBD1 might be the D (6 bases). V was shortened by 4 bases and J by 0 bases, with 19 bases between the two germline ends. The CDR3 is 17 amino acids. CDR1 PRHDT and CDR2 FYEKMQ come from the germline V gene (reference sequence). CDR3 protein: CASSSRLGQYYSYEQYF. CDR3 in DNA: TGTGCCAGCAGCTCTAGATTGGGACAATATTACTCCTACGAGCAGTACTTC. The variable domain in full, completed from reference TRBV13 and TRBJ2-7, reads AAGVIQSPRHLIKEKRETATLKCYPIPRHDTVYWYQQGPGQDPQFLISFYEKMQSDKGSIPDRFSAQQFSDYHSELNMSSLELGDSALYFCASSSRLGQYYSYEQYFGPGTRLTVT.

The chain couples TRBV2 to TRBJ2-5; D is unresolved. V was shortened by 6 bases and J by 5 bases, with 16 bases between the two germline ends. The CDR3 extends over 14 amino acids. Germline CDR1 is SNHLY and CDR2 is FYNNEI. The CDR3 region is CASSLTQPRETQYF. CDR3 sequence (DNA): TGTGCCAGCAGCTTGACTCAACCGAGGGAGACCCAGTACTTC.

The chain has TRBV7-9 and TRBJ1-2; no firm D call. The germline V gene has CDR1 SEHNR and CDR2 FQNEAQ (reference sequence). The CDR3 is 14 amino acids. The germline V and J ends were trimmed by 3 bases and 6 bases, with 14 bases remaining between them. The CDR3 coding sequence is TGTGCCAGCAGCTTTGGGGAGGGCGGCAATGGCTACACCTTC. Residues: CASSFGEGGNGYTF. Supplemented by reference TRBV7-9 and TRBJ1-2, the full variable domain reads DTGVSQNPRHKITKRGQNVTFRCDPISEHNRLYWYRQTLGQGPEFLTYFQNEAQLEKSRLLSDRFSAERPKGSFSTLEIQRTEQGDSAMYLCASSFGEGGNGYTFGSGTRLTVV.